The 8 T cell receptor beta chains listed next were all sequenced from one sample in a study of blood T cell repertoires in COVID-19. The assay was immunoSEQ multiplex PCR, and TCRdb's table has in-frame clones only and misses some. This sample has 180,000 or so clones; 82% occur once, and the top ten carry over 7.5%. Sequencing was carried out using peripheral blood. These receptors came from a woman in her 70s with acute or convalescent COVID-19.

In this sample, this clone turned up once. V usage is TRBV27 and J usage is TRBJ2-1; 10 bases match TRBD1. This CDR3 region has 15 residues. Losses at the gene ends were 5 bases for V and 5 bases for J; bases not matched to a gene: 6. The germline CDR1 and CDR2 sequences are MNHEY and SMNVEV (reference sequence). CDR3 bases: TGTGCCAGCAGTCTCGACAGGGGGCCCGACAATGAGCAGTTCTTC. Protein product: CASSLDRGPDNEQFF.

V gene TRBV27 combines with J gene TRBJ2-5; weak D call: TRBD1 (5 bases). This CDR3 spans 14 amino acids. V gave up 5 bases and J gave up 1 base, with 11 bases separating them. The germline CDR1 and CDR2 sequences are MNHEY and SMNVEV (reference sequence). CDR3 nucleotides: TGTGCCAGCAGTCCAGGGTTTTTCCAAGAGACCCAGTACTTC. The encoded protein is CASSPGFFQETQYF.

This chain connects TRBV11-3 to TRBJ1-5; maybe TRBD1 (6 bases). The CDR3 is 15 residues long. Between the trimmed V and J ends, which lost 3 bases and 4 bases, there was a span of 13 bases. From germline, CDR1 is SGHNT and CDR2 YENEEA. CDR3 DNA: TGTGCCAGCAGCTTCTTACAGGGACGAAATCAGCCCCAGCATTTT. This codes for CASSFLQGRNQPQHF.

The chain links TRBV12-3 or TRBV12-4 to TRBJ2-3, with a tentative D call TRBD2 (7 bases). V dropped 1 base and J dropped 11 bases, with 13 bases sitting between them. The CDR3 length is 13 residues. This chain's CDR3 is CASSLVGGAEQYF. For the CDR3, the DNA is TGTGCCAGCAGTTTAGTGGGGGGGGCAGAGCAGTATTTT.

V and J are TRBV11-2 and TRBJ2-7, with 9 bases lining up with TRBD1. J lost 1 base, V lost 4 bases, and 5 bases had no gene match. This CDR3 has 15 residues. Germline assignment: CDR1 SGHAT and CDR2 FQNNGV. DNA for the CDR3: TGTGCCAGCAGCTCTAGACAGGGGGAATCCTACGAGCAGTACTTC. It is translated as CASSSRQGESYEQYF.

The rearrangement links TRBV7-2 to TRBJ2-1; TRBD2 matches 12 bases. Trimming at V came to 4 bases and at J to 4 bases, leaving 5 bases not matched to a gene. Per the germline V gene, CDR1 is SGHTA and CDR2 is FQGNSA. The CDR3 covers 16 residues. The CDR3 protein is CASSSRLAGAYNEQFF. The CDR3 DNA is TGTGCCAGCAGCTCCCGACTAGCGGGAGCATACAATGAGCAGTTCTTC.

This chain joins TRBV10-1 and TRBJ2-3; D is undetermined. Per the germline V gene, CDR1 is WNHNN and CDR2 is SYGVQD (reference sequence). The CDR3 runs to 15 residues. Trimming shortened V by 0 bases and J by 1 base, and 8 bases separated the two germline ends. The CDR3 protein is CASSESWSGTDTQYF. Written as DNA, the CDR3 is TGCGCCAGCAGTGAGTCGTGGTCAGGCACAGATACGCAGTATTTT.

The chain carries TRBV5-1 and TRBJ2-3; weak D call: TRBD2 (5 bases). From germline, CDR1 is SGHRS and CDR2 YFSETQ. V dropped 1 base and J dropped 5 bases, with 11 bases sitting between them. The CDR3 covers 14 residues. The CDR3 is CASSLFGVQDTQYF. The CDR3 DNA is TGCGCCAGCAGCTTGTTCGGGGTTCAAGATACGCAGTATTTT.